This paragraph covers one T cell receptor (beta chain) sequence. What it binds is unknown. This sample was taken from a study of CD8 T cells in ankylosing spondylitis. Overall study findings and caveats: Clones tied to disease were said to be significantly enriched in matched ankylosing spondylitis synovial fluid. Several highly homologous variants made up a TCR beta motif, and this motif appeared characteristic of ankylosing spondylitis blood.

The J segment lost 3 bases and the V segment lost 5 bases, leaving 10 bases of the junction unmatched. The CDR3 runs 15 residues. TCRdb recomputed calls from the 5' RACE reads with MiXCR, one row per CDR3 protein. The sample includes tens of thousands of distinct CDR3 sequences, 11% seen only once; the top ten take 1.4%. The material sequenced was blood, either unsorted or a sorted T cell fraction (not recorded which). This TCR was sampled from a male donor with ankylosing spondylitis or in good health (not recorded which). The J gene is TRBJ2-7, the V gene TRBV12-3 or TRBV12-4; TRBD1 aligns across 7 bases. This CDR3 reads CASSPGQLEIYEQYF. The CDR3 DNA reads TGTGCCAGCAGTCCGGGACAGCTAGAGATCTACGAGCAGTACTTC.